This T cell receptor beta chain came from a study of cytomegalovirus exposure and HLA in healthy donors. The PCR used 60 Vbeta and 13 Jbeta primers. Method: immunoSEQ multiplex PCR; TCRdb's copy keeps in-frame clones and lacks some. The repertoire holds some 130,000 clones, with 75% to 85% as singletons. Study observations and caveats: The sole available immune exposure information was CMV serostatus. The productive fraction for most TCR beta V segments was about 87% or about 30% in an earlier analysis. Later work found that TCR association rates differed between HLA loci; DRB1 had the most and HLA-C the fewest. According to the study, 150 to 200 TCR beta chains were cytomegalovirus-associated.

With regard to this clone: No antigen is known for it.

The CDR3 has 17 residues. V shed 1 base, J shed 6 bases, and the junction held 12 bases outside the gene matches. CDR1 and CDR2 from the germline V gene are SEHNR and FQNEAQ (reference sequence). The source is a woman in her thirties or forties in good health and CMV-seronegative. The sample consisted of PBMCs. This chain connects TRBV7-9 to TRBJ1-3; TRBD1 aligns across 7 bases. The CDR3 region has the DNA TGTGCCAGCAGCTTAGACCGACAGGGCAATGGTGAAAACACCATATATTTT. Translation: CASSLDRQGNGENTIYF.